A single sample is the source of the 13 T cell receptor beta chains below, sequenced in a study of T cells in Graves' hyperthyroidism and ophthalmopathy. Amplification targeted TCR beta CDR3 regions from RNA transcripts. Primed by the HTBI set, a first-round RT-PCR was run on the TCR CDR3. A single record per CDR3 protein comes from TCRdb applying MiXCR to the multiplex PCR reads. The sample holds some 200,000 distinct CDR3 sequences; less than 20% are singletons and the top ten take 53%. Sequenced: blood. Receptors originate from a woman in her fifties or sixties with Graves' hyperthyroidism.

CDR3 loop: CASRDGQGHQPQHF. The CDR3 DNA follows: TGCGCCAGCAGGGATGGACAGGGGCATCAGCCCCAGCATTTT. This chain joins TRBV5-1 and TRBJ1-5; 9 bases match TRBD1. The V gene's germline CDR1 is SGHRS and CDR2 YFSETQ. CDR3 length: 14 amino acids. The ends lost 5 bases at V and 5 bases at J; junction bases unmatched: 5.

This clonotype was observed at least ten times. The chain uses TRBV7-9 and TRBJ1-5, with 8 positions matching TRBD1. Per germline, CDR1 SEHNR and CDR2 FQNEAQ (reference sequence). After removal of 4 bases from V and 6 bases from J, the junction contained 8 bases not matched to a gene. The CDR3 length is 15 residues. The CDR3 loop reads CASSYQGAGVQPQHF. DNA for the CDR3: TGTGCCAGCAGCTACCAGGGGGCGGGAGTTCAGCCCCAGCATTTT.

This chain connects TRBV19 to TRBJ2-2; D may be TRBD2 (6 bases). The V and J ends lost 3 bases and 1 base respectively, with 9 bases between them. Germline V gene data show CDR1 as LNHDA and CDR2 as SQIVND (reference sequence). The CDR3 extends over 15 amino acids. CDR3 region: CASSIQRVNTGELFF. The CDR3 nucleotides read TGTGCCAGTAGTATCCAGCGGGTGAACACCGGGGAGCTGTTTTTT.

This clonotype was seen more than once but under ten times. This chain joins TRBV15 and TRBJ1-4; 9 nucleotides match TRBD1. Germline-derived CDR1 and CDR2 are LNHNV and YYDKDF (reference sequence). The trim removed 2 bases at V and 4 bases at J, leaving 2 bases unmatched. CDR3 size: 15 residues. CDR3 residues: CATSRRDRDNEKLFF. CDR3 sequence (DNA): TGTGCCACCAGCAGAAGGGACAGGGATAATGAAAAACTGTTTTTT.

The J gene is TRBJ2-5, the V gene TRBV6-5; D is unresolved. Germline V CDR1 and CDR2: MNHEY, SVGAGI. Trimming removed 0 bases from V and 5 bases from J, with 7 bases in between. The CDR3 sequence is 13 residues long. The CDR3 DNA is TGTGCCAGCAGTTACTCAGGAGTGGAGACCCAGTACTTC. Amino acids: CASSYSGVETQYF.

This clonotype has only a few counts. The V call is TRBV6-2 or TRBV6-3, the J call TRBJ1-2; TRBD1 aligns across 9 bases. Germline V gene data show CDR1 as MNHEY and CDR2 as SVGEGT. The CDR3 contains 15 residues. Trimming cost V 5 bases and J 7 bases; bases outside gene matches: 11. CDR3 region: CASSPTGGEVGGYTF. The CDR3 nucleotides are TGTGCCAGCAGTCCTACAGGGGGCGAAGTGGGTGGCTACACCTTC.

This clonotype was seen a few times. The CDR3 here is CASSYGSQRLAGKDEQFF. The DNA of the CDR3 is TGTGCCAGCAGTTACGGTTCGCAGAGACTAGCGGGAAAGGATGAGCAGTTCTTC. This chain joins TRBV6-4 and TRBJ2-1; 11 bases agree with TRBD2. The CDR3 spans 18 residues. J lost 8 bases, V lost 5 bases, and 17 bases had no gene match. CDR1 and CDR2 from the germline V gene are MRHNA and SNTAGT.

There are a few counts of this clonotype. V is TRBV10-3 and J is TRBJ2-7; D is possibly TRBD1 (6 bases). The V and J ends lost 2 bases and 3 bases respectively, with 11 bases between them. There are 14 residues in the CDR3. Germline V gives CDR1 ENHRY, CDR2 SYGVKD. The CDR3 region is CAISEEGVSYEQYF. For the CDR3, the DNA is TGTGCCATCAGTGAGGAGGGGGTTAGCTACGAGCAGTACTTC.

Ten or more counts support this clonotype. The chain employs TRBV11-1 and TRBJ1-5; maybe TRBD1 (5 bases). The CDR3 consists of 19 residues. In germline, CDR1 is SGHAT, CDR2 FQDESV (reference sequence). V lost 4 bases, J lost 6 bases, and 28 bases lay in between. For the CDR3, the DNA is TGTGCCAGCAGCTCACGCTTATTTCCTCAGGGATTAGTAGGTCAGCCCCAGCATTTT. Translating it yields CASSSRLFPQGLVGQPQHF.

This clonotype was picked up many times. This chain joins TRBV11-3 and TRBJ2-1, with D unclear. The CDR3 length is 14 residues. With 8 bases removed from V and 2 bases from J, the gap between germline ends came to 13 bases. Germline-derived CDR1 and CDR2 are SGHNT and YENEEA. CDR3 protein: CASGWVTPYNEQFF. DNA of the CDR3: TGTGCCAGCGGCTGGGTCACCCCCTACAATGAGCAGTTCTTC.

The chain recombines TRBV29-1 with TRBJ2-3; 9 bases are shared with TRBD2. The J segment lost 0 bases and the V segment lost 4 bases, leaving 11 bases of the junction unmatched. There are 17 residues in the CDR3. Germline values: CDR1 SQVTM, CDR2 ANQGSEA. The DNA of the CDR3 is TGCAGCGTTGCTAGGGGGGCTAGCGGGGCCAGCACAGATACGCAGTATTTT. Protein: CSVARGASGASTDTQYF.

The chain is built from TRBV6-1 and TRBJ2-1; D call uncertain. CDR1 MNHNS and CDR2 SASEGT come from the germline V gene. Between the trimmed V and J ends, which lost 7 bases and 5 bases, there was a span of 12 bases. This CDR3 has 13 residues. Written as DNA, the CDR3 is TGTGCCAGCAAGGAAGTTGTGGACAATGAGCAGTTCTTC. Translating it yields CASKEVVDNEQFF.

Ten or more counts support this clonotype. The chain recombines TRBV27 with TRBJ2-5; 7 bases fit TRBD1. Germline-derived CDR1 and CDR2 are MNHEY and SMNVEV (reference sequence). The CDR3 loop spans 16 amino acids. Losses at the gene ends were 5 bases for V and 5 bases for J; bases not matched to a gene: 14. CDR3 region: CASSPRGGTVMETQYF. For the CDR3, the DNA is TGTGCCAGCAGTCCCCGAGGTGGGACAGTGATGGAGACCCAGTACTTC.